This T cell receptor beta chain was obtained from a study of identical twins. TCRdb recomputed calls from the 5' RACE reads with MiXCR, one row per CDR3 protein. The repertoire holds some 1,600,000 distinct CDR3 sequences, with less than 40% as singletons. Germline-derived CDR1 and CDR2 are ENHRY and SYGVKD. The CDR3 runs to 16 residues. Sequenced material: cord blood. The sequence was collected from a newborn girl in good health. The chain is built from TRBV10-3 and TRBJ2-7, with 9 bases identical to TRBD2. The end of the DNA is better explained by TRBJ2-5, so the J call may be wrong. The CDR3 is CAISGGRLAEMETQYF. Written as DNA, the CDR3 is TGTGCCATCAGTGGGGGTAGACTAGCGGAGATGGAGACCCAGTACTTC.